This TCR beta chain was sequenced in a study of blood T cell repertoires in COVID-19. CDR1 is SNHLY and CDR2 is FYNNEI in the germline V gene. The CDR3 has 14 residues. Trimming pared 9 bases from V and 3 bases from J, leaving 17 bases between. Each participant's cohort was designated according to participant-reported clinical history. Source study methods: Researchers report that nucleated cell counts were estimated from reference gene primer amplification. Sequencing was performed with immunoSEQ multiplex PCR; in TCRdb, only in-frame clones are kept and a portion is missing. The DNA was the basis for D and trimming; V, J and clone size are from that table. The sample carries approximately 400,000 clones, over 75% recorded once.

The origin of this receptor is a young man who had recovered from COVID-19. J is TRBJ1-1 and V is TRBV2; D is perhaps TRBD1 (5 bases). The specimen sequenced was PBMCs or T cells enriched from blood (not recorded which). CDR3 sequence (DNA): TGTGCCAGTGTACAGGCGGGGGGAGACACTGAAGCTTTCTTT. It translates to CASVQAGGDTEAFF.